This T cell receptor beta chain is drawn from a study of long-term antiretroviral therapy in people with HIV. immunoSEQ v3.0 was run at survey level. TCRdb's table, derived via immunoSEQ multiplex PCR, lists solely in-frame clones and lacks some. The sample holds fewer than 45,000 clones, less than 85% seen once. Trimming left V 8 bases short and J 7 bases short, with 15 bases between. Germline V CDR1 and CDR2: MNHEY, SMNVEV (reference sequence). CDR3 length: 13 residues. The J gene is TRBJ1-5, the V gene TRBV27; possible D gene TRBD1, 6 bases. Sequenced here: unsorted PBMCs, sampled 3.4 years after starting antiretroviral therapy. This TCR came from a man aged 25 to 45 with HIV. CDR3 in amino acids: CASGRGSRQPQHF. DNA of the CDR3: TGTGCCAGCGGCAGGGGTTCGAGGCAGCCCCAGCATTTT.